This TCR beta chain emerged from a study of shared clonotypes between healthy human individuals. Points on this clone: What it binds is not known.

Measured with immunoSEQ multiplex PCR; TCRdb has only the in-frame clones, and not every one. Of 800,000 or so clones detected, around 96% appear once; the ten largest clones hold about 0.25%. Naive CD8 populations comprised CD45RO-negative cells positively selected for CCR7, excluding terminally differentiated effector memory CD45RA+ cells. Within Nashville, Tennessee resided all donors, each a Caucasian adult. The V gene's germline CDR1 is LNHNV and CDR2 YYDKDF (reference sequence). The CDR3 sequence is 14 residues long. Trimming took off 3 bases at V and 6 bases at J, with 12 bases between the two ends. Points from the study as a whole: Several donors held approximately 4.5% of naive CD4 clonotypes in common.

The TCR originated in a man in his thirties or forties in good health. Sample: naive CD8+ T cells sorted from blood. The J gene is TRBJ2-1, the V gene TRBV15, with D maybe TRBD2 (5 bases). The CDR3 here is CATSSHRESNEQFF. The CDR3 DNA follows: TGTGCCACCAGCAGTCACCGGGAATCCAATGAGCAGTTCTTC.